Detailed here is one T cell receptor (beta chain). Its target is unknown. The record originates from a study of cytomegalovirus exposure and HLA in healthy donors. CDR3 length: 12 amino acids. Trimming left V 0 bases short and J 9 bases short, with 7 bases between. CDR1 is SGHNT and CDR2 is YYREEE in the germline V gene (reference sequence). The repertoire was sequenced with immunoSEQ multiplex PCR; TCRdb's copy has only in-frame clones and lacks some. Here the sample spans 100,000 to 150,000 clones, around 90% being singletons. General study findings and limits: Through in vitro validation, three CMV-associated chains were shown to be specific for CMV antigens.

Specimen: PBMCs. This receptor was identified in a woman aged 18-29 years in good health and CMV-seronegative. This chain uses TRBV5-4 with TRBJ2-1; possible D gene TRBD2, 6 bases. The CDR3 is CASSLAGAEQFF. DNA for the CDR3: TGTGCCAGCAGCTTGGCGGGAGCTGAGCAGTTCTTC.